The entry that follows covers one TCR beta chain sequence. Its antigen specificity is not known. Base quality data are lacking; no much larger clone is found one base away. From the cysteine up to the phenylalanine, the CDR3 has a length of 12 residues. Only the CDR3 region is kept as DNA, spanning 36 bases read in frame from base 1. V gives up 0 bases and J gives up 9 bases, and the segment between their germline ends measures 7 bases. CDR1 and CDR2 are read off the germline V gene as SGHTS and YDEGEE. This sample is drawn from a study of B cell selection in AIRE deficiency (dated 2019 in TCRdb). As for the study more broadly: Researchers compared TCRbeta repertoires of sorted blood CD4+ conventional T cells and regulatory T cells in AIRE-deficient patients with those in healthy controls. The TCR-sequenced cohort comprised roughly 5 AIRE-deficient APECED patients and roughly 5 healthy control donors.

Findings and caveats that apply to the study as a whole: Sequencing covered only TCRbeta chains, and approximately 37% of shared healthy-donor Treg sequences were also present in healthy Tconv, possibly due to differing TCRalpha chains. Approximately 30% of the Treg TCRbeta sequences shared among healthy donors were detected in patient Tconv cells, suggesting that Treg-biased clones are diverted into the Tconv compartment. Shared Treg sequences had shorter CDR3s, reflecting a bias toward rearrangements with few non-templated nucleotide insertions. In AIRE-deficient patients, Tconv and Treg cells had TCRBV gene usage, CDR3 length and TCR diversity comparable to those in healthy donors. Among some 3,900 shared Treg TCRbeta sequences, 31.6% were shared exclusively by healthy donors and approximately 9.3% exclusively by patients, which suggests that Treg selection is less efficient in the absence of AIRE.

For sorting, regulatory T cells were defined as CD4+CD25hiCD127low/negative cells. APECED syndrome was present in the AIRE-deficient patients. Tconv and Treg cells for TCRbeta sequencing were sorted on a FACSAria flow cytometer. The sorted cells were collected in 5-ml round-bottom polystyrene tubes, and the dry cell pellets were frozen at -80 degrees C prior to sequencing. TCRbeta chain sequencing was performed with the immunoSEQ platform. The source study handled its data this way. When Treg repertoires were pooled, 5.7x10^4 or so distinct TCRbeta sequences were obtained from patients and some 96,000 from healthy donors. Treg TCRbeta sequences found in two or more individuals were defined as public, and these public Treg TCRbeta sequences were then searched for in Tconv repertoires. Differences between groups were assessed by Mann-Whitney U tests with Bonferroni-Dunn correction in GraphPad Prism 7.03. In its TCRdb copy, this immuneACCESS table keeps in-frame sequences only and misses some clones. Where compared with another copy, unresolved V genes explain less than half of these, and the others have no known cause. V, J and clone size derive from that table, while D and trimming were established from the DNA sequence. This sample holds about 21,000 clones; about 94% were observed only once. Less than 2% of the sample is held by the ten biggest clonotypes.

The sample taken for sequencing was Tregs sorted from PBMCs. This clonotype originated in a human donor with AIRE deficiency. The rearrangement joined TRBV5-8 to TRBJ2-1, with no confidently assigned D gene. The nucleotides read TGTGCCAGCAGCTTGGTGGGTACTGAGCAGTTCTTC. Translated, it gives CASSLVGTEQFF.